This T cell receptor (beta chain) emerged from a study of OX40 agonist ivuxolimab in advanced cancers. Using immunoSEQ multiplex PCR, the repertoire was profiled, and TCRdb retains in-frame clones only, with some absent. Of about 59,000 clones detected, more than 65% appear once; the ten largest clones hold 0.52%. Germline V lookup: CDR1 MGHDK, CDR2 SYGVNS. J lost 1 base, V lost 2 bases, and 4 bases had no gene match. The CDR3 covers 16 residues. This clonotype was obtained from an adult with an advanced solid tumor such as melanoma, head and neck, liver or kidney cancer. The chain uses TRBV25-1 and TRBJ2-3, with TRBD2 identical over 9 bases. The specimen comprised CD4+ or CD8+ T cells sorted from blood, sampled in a trial of the OX40 agonist ivuxolimab. Written as DNA, the CDR3 is TGTGCCAGCAGTGAAATTAGCGGGAGCGGCACAGATACGCAGTATTTT. It specifies CASSEISGSGTDTQYF.